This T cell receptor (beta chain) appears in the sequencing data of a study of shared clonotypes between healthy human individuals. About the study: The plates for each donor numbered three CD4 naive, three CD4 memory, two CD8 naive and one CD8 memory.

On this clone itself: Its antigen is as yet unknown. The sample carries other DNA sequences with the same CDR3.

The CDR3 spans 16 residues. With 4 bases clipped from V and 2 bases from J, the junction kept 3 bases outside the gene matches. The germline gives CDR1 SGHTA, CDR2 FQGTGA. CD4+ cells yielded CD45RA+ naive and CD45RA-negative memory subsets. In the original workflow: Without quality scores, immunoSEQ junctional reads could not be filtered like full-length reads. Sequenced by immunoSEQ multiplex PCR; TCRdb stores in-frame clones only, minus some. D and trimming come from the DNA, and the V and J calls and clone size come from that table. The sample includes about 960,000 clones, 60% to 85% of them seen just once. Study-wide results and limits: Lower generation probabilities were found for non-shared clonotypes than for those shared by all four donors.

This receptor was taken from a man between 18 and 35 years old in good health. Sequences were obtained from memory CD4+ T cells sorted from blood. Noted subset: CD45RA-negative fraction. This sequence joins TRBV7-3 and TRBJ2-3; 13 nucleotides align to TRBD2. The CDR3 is CASSSGLAGPTDTQYF. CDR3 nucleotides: TGTGCCAGCAGCTCGGGACTAGCGGGGCCCACAGATACGCAGTATTTT.